Listed below are T cell receptor beta chains from one sample, sequenced in a study of T cell repertoires and HLA-DP antigens. Their antigen targets remain unknown. The table came from immunoSEQ multiplex PCR; TCRdb's copy has only in-frame clones and leaves some out. Among more than 90,000 clones listed, around 92% were seen once. The sample comprised CD4+ T cells from PBMCs. The receptors originated from a woman under 30 in good health and CMV-seronegative. Each CDR3 is given with its conserved first and last residue. D genes are given only for firm matches. A row's size may be missing; if present it is once, few, many or a size class.

V gene	D gene	clone size	J gene	CDR3 DNA	CDR3 protein
TRBV5-6	.	.	TRBJ1-2	TGTGCCAGCAGCTTGGGTATATCTAACTATGGCTACACCTTC	CASSLGISNYGYTF
TRBV7-3	TRBD2	.	TRBJ2-1	TGTGCCAGCAGCCCGAGCGGGAAGTCCTACAATGAGCAGTTCTTC	CASSPSGKSYNEQFF
TRBV14	.	.	TRBJ2-3	TGTGCCAGCAGCCCGGACTATCCGGGAGTAGTAAATACGCAGTATTTT	CASSPDYPGVVNTQYF
TRBV18	TRBD1	.	TRBJ2-2	TGTGCCAGCTCACCAAGGTCCGGGACAGGGGACACCGGGGAGCTGTTTTTT	CASSPRSGTGDTGELFF
TRBV7-9	.	.	TRBJ2-3	TGTGCCAGCGGTCTGAAGGACCTCACAGATACGCAGTATTTT	CASGLKDLTDTQYF
TRBV12-5	TRBD2	.	TRBJ2-2	TGTGCTAGTGGTTTTTCTAGCGGGAGCCCCCCCGGGGAGCTGTTTTTT	CASGFSSGSPPGELFF
TRBV15	.	once	TRBJ1-4	TGTGCCACCAGCAAGCGGACAGTCACTAATGAAAAACTGTTTTTT	CATSKRTVTNEKLFF
TRBV7-2	.	.	TRBJ1-1	TGTGCCAGCAGCTTAACAGAGTCCTCTGAAGCTTTCTTT	CASSLTESSEAFF
TRBV15	.	.	TRBJ2-3	TGTGCCACCAGCAGAGACTTTAGTGGGGGGGCCGAAGATACGCAGTATTTT	CATSRDFSGGAEDTQYF
TRBV15	TRBD1	.	TRBJ2-5	TGTGCCACCAGCAGAGATTACGGGACAGGGGCCCAGACCCAGTACTTC	CATSRDYGTGAQTQYF
TRBV29-1	TRBD1	.	TRBJ2-5	TGCAGCGTTGAAGATCCTACAGGGGGGGAGACCCAGTACTTC	CSVEDPTGGETQYF
TRBV6-4	.	.	TRBJ1-5	TGTGCCAGCAACTTGACACCCCCGGGGCTATATAGCAATCAGCCCCAGCATTTT	CASNLTPPGLYSNQPQHF
TRBV19	TRBD2	.	TRBJ2-1	TGTGCCAGTAGCATGTTTAGCGGGGGGGCCAATGAGCAGTTCTTC	CASSMFSGGANEQFF
TRBV27	TRBD2	.	TRBJ2-5	TGTGCCAGCAGTTTAGGGACTAGTGGGGAGACCCAGTACTTC	CASSLGTSGETQYF
TRBV4-1	.	once	TRBJ1-5	TGCGCCAGCAGCCAAGTTGGGGGCCCGAATCAGCCCCAGCATTTT	CASSQVGGPNQPQHF
TRBV11-2	.	.	TRBJ2-7	TGTGCCAGCAGCTTAGGGCAGGGGACTTCCTACGAGCAGTACTTC	CASSLGQGTSYEQYF
TRBV5-5	.	.	TRBJ2-1	TGTGCCAGCAGCTTCAACAGGGGACTGAGCTCCTACAATGAGCAGTTCTTC	CASSFNRGLSSYNEQFF
TRBV21-1	.	.	TRBJ1-3	TGTGCCAGCCCGAAGGGGGAGGGTTTCTCTGGAAACACCATATATTTT	CASPKGEGFSGNTIYF
TRBV7-9	.	.	TRBJ2-2	TGTGCCAGCAGCCTCCCGGGGGAGCTGTTTTTT	CASSLPGELFF
TRBV7-3	TRBD1	.	TRBJ2-5	TGTGCCAGCAGCTTAAAGGGGAGCATAGTTGCGGGACAGGGACCCTATGAACAAGAGACCCAGTACTTC	CASSLKGSIVAGQGPYEQETQYF
TRBV6-6	TRBD1	once	TRBJ1-2	TGTGCCAGCAGGGCACAGGGGGGCTACACCTTC	CASRAQGGYTF
TRBV9	.	.	TRBJ2-4	TGTGCCAGCAGCGCGGACGGAAAAGCCAAAAACATTCAGTACTTC	CASSADGKAKNIQYF
TRBV9	TRBD1	.	TRBJ1-4	TGTGCCAGCAGCGTAAGGACAGGGGAAAAACTGTTTTTT	CASSVRTGEKLFF
TRBV4-1	.	.	TRBJ2-4	TGCGCCAGCAGCCAAGGGGGGTCTCGGGGGAAGAAAAACATTCAGTACTTC	CASSQGGSRGKKNIQYF
TRBV6-6	.	.	TRBJ2-3	TGTGCCAGCAGTCTCCAGGGAGATACGCAGTATTTT	CASSLQGDTQYF
TRBV29-1	.	.	TRBJ1-1	TGCAGCGTTGGGGGACTGATGAACACTGAAGCTTTCTTT	CSVGGLMNTEAFF
TRBV28	.	.	TRBJ2-5	TGTGCCAGCGCTCGGGCCCCCAAAGAGACCCAGTACTTC	CASARAPKETQYF
TRBV5-3	.	.	TRBJ1-3	TGTGCCAGAAGGTTTCCGACCAGGGACTACGGCTCTGGAAACACCATATATTTT	CARRFPTRDYGSGNTIYF
TRBV7-6	TRBD1	.	TRBJ2-7	TGTGCCAGCAGCTTATCCCCCGGACAGGGGGCCTACGAGCAGTACTTC	CASSLSPGQGAYEQYF
TRBV7-2	.	.	TRBJ1-5	TGTGCCAGCAGCCCAGGGTATCAGCCCCAGCATTTT	CASSPGYQPQHF
TRBV28	TRBD1	.	TRBJ1-4	TGTGCCAGCACCAGTGCAGCCAGGGGGATTAATGAAAAACTGTTTTTT	CASTSAARGINEKLFF
TRBV5-4	.	.	TRBJ2-2	TGTGCCAGCAGCTTAAAAAACCAGATCAGGGTCACCGGGGAGCTGTTTTTT	CASSLKNQIRVTGELFF
TRBV7-3	.	.	TRBJ2-2	TGTGCCAGCAGCTTAGAACGGTTAAACACCGGGGAGCTGTTTTTT	CASSLERLNTGELFF
TRBV10-1	.	once	TRBJ2-1	TGCGCCAGCAGTGAAGGGACTGAGCAGTTCTTC	CASSEGTEQFF
TRBV7-6	TRBD1	.	TRBJ1-4	TGTGCCAGCAGCTCTAGACAGGGAAACGAAAAACTGTTTTTT	CASSSRQGNEKLFF
TRBV9	.	.	TRBJ2-2	TGTGCCAGCAGCGTCTCGGTTAGCGTAGGCACCGGGGAGCTGTTTTTT	CASSVSVSVGTGELFF
TRBV9	.	.	TRBJ2-3	TGTGCCAGCAGCAAGGGGCCCAGCGACACAGATACGCAGTATTTT	CASSKGPSDTDTQYF
TRBV5-1	TRBD2	.	TRBJ2-5	TGCGCCAGCAGCTTGGTACCCCCCAGCGGGAGTGAGACCCAGTACTTC	CASSLVPPSGSETQYF
TRBV29-1	.	.	TRBJ2-1	TGCAGCGTTGAAGCCCGCGGGGCGGCCGCTAATGAGCAGTTCTTC	CSVEARGAAANEQFF
TRBV2	TRBD2	.	TRBJ2-3	TGTGCCAGCAGTAGCGGGAGGGCAGATACGCAGTATTTT	CASSSGRADTQYF
TRBV19	TRBD1	.	TRBJ1-5	TGTGCCAGTAGTCTATCGACAGGGGGCAATCAGCCCCAGCATTTT	CASSLSTGGNQPQHF
TRBV11-2	TRBD1	.	TRBJ2-1	TGTGCCAGCAGCTTAGTCGGGACAGGGGAGGGTGAGCAGTTCTTC	CASSLVGTGEGEQFF
TRBV5-4	.	.	TRBJ1-1	TGTGCCAGCAGCCACCCGGGGGGCGCCGGCACTGAAGCTTTCTTT	CASSHPGGAGTEAFF
TRBV27	.	.	TRBJ1-6	TGTGCCAGCAGTTTATGGGAATGGGAATTTACTCGCCGCCTCACTCATTCACCCCTCCACTTT	CASSLWEWEFTRRLTHSPLHF
TRBV2	.	.	TRBJ1-2	TGTGCCATCCGGGGGAGGGGCGTCTCATTCTATGGCTACACCTTC	CAIRGRGVSFYGYTF
TRBV18	.	.	TRBJ1-4	TGTGCCAGCTCAAACGGGGCTTCTGGTGAAAAACTGTTTTTT	CASSNGASGEKLFF
TRBV4-2	TRBD2	.	TRBJ2-5	TGTGCCAGCAGCCAAGAGAGCGGGAAGTCCCAAGAGACCCAGTACTTC	CASSQESGKSQETQYF
TRBV29-1	TRBD1	.	TRBJ2-3	TGCAGCGTCTACGGGACAGTCACAGATACGCAGAGTTGGGGTACGCAGTATTTT	CSVYGTVTDTQSWGTQYF
TRBV5-8	.	.	TRBJ2-7	TGTGCCAGCAGCTATCCGTGGAGGGGCCGTGGCTCCTACGAGCAGTACTTC	CASSYPWRGRGSYEQYF
TRBV2	.	.	TRBJ2-5	TGTGCCAGCAGGGACCGGGGACGAGAGACCCAGTACTTC	CASRDRGRETQYF
TRBV28	.	.	TRBJ2-3	TGTGCCAGCAGTGCCCCACTAGTGGATACGCAGTATTTT	CASSAPLVDTQYF
TRBV19	.	once	TRBJ1-4	TGTGCCAGTACTATAGGACCGCGGGAAAAACTGTTTTTT	CASTIGPREKLFF
TRBV5-6	.	.	TRBJ1-2	TGTGCCAGCAGCTTGAGGCGACGGAACTATGGCTACACCTTC	CASSLRRRNYGYTF